This T cell receptor beta chain was found in a study of blood T cell repertoires in COVID-19. Study-level background: The United States, Italy and Spain provided the acute and convalescent COVID-19 samples. Nucleic acid was either cDNA or gDNA, and it came from T cells, B-cell-depleted T cells, or PBMCs.

Germline CDR1 reads SGHTA; CDR2 reads FQGNSA. With 0 bases removed from V and 7 bases from J, the gap between germline ends came to 4 bases. This CDR3 has 12 amino acids. Clones were read by immunoSEQ multiplex PCR, and TCRdb kept only the in-frame ones, dropping some. Counted here are around 65,000 clones, almost 80% occurring once; the ten biggest clones make up about 17%. This chain joins TRBV7-2 and TRBJ2-1; no reliable D call. The origin of this receptor is a man aged 55 to 70 with acute or convalescent COVID-19. Material: peripheral blood. The DNA of the CDR3 is TGTGCCAGCAGCTTAGCGCGGAATGAGCAGTTCTTC. It is translated as CASSLARNEQFF.